This TCR beta chain was documented in a study of blood T cell repertoires in COVID-19. CDR1 and CDR2 (germline): SGDLS, YYNGEE. The CDR3 consists of 19 residues. With 3 bases removed from V and 3 bases from J, the gap between germline ends came to 26 bases. TCRdb's copy holds only in-frame clones and misses some; the assay was immunoSEQ multiplex PCR. Of roughly 340,000 clones in the sample, around 86% were seen once. The specimen was peripheral blood. The receptor's source is a woman in her 50s with COVID-19, enrolled during active disease. This sequence joins TRBV9 and TRBJ2-3; tentatively, D is TRBD2 (7 bases). The CDR3 DNA reads as TGTGCCAGCAGCGCCCAACTAATAACTCGAAGGGGGGGAACAGATACGCAGTATTTT. This encodes CASSAQLITRRGGTDTQYF.